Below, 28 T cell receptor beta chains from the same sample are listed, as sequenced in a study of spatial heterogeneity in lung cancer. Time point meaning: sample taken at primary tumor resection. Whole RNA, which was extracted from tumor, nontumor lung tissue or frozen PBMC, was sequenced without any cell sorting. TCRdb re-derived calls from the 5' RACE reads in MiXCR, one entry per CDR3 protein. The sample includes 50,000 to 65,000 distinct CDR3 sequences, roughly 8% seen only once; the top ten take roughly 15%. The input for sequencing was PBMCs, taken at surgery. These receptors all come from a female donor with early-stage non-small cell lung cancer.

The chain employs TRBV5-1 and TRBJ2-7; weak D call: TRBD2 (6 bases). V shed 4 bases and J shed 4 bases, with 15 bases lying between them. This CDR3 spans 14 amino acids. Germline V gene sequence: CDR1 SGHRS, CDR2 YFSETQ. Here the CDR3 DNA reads TGCGCCAGCAGCCCCCGGGACTCCCGATACGAGCAGTACGTC. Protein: CASSPRDSRYEQYV.

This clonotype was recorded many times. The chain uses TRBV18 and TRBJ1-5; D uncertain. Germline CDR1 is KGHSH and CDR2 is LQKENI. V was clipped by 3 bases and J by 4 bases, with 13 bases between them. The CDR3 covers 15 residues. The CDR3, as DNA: TGTGCCAGCTCACCGCAGGAGGCCCCAAATCAGCCCCAGCATTTT. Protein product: CASSPQEAPNQPQHF.

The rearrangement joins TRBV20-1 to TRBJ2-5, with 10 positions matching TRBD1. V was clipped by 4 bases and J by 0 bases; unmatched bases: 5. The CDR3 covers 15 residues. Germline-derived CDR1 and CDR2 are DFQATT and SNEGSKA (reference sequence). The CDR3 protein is CSATGQGVHQETQYF. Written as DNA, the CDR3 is TGCAGTGCTACAGGACAGGGGGTCCACCAAGAGACCCAGTACTTC.

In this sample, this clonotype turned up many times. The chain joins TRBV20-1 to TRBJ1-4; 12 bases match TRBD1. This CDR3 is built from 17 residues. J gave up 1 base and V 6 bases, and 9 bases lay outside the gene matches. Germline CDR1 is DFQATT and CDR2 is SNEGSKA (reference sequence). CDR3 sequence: CSATGTGGAGTNEKLFF. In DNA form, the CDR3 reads TGCAGTGCCACTGGGACAGGGGGCGCGGGAACTAATGAAAAACTGTTTTTT.

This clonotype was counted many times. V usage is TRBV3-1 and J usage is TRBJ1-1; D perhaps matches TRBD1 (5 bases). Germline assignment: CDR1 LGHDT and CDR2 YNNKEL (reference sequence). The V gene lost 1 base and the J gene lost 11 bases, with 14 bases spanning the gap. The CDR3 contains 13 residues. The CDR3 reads CASSQVQGKSAFF. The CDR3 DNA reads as TGTGCCAGCAGCCAAGTCCAGGGTAAGAGTGCTTTCTTT.

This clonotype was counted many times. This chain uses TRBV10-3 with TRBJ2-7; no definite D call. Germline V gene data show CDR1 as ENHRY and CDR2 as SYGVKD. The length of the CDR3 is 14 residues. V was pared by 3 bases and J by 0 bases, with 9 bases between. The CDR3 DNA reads TGTGCCATCAGTGAAGGCTGGAGCTCCTACGAGCAGTACTTC. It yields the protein CAISEGWSSYEQYF.

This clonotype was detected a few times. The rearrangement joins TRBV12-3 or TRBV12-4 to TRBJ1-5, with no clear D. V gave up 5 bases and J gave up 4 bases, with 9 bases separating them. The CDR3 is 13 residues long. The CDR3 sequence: CASSTPGNQPQHF. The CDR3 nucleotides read TGTGCCAGCAGTACCCCAGGTAATCAGCCCCAGCATTTT.

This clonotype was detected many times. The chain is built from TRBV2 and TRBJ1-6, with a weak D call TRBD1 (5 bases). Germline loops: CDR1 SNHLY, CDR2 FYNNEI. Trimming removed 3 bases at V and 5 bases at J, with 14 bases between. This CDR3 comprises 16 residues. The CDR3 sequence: CASSERGLNHNSPLHF. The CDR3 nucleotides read TGTGCCAGCAGTGAGAGGGGTTTAAACCATAATTCACCCCTCCACTTT.

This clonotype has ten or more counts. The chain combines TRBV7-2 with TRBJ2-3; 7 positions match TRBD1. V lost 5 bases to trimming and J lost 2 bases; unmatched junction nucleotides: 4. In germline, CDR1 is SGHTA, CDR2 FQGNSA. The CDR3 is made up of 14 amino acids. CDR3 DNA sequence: TGTGCCAGCAGCCTACAGGGGTACACAGATACGCAGTATTTT. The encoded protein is CASSLQGYTDTQYF.

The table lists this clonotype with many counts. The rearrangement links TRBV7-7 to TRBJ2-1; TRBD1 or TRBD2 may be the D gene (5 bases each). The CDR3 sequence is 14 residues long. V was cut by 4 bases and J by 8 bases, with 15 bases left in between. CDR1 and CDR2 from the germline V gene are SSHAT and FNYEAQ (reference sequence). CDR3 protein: CASSSSPRDHEQFF. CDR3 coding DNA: TGTGCCAGCAGCTCGTCTCCCAGGGACCATGAGCAGTTCTTC.

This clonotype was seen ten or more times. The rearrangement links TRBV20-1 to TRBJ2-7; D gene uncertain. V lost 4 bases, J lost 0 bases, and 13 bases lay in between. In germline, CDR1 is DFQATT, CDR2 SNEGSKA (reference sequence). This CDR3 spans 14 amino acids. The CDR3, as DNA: TGCAGTGCTATGGACGGGTACAACTCCTACGAGCAGTACGTC. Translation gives CSAMDGYNSYEQYV.

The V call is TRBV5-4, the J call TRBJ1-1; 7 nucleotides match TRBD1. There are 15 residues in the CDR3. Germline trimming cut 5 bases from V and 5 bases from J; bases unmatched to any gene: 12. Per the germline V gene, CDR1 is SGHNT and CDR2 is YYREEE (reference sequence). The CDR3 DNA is TGTGCCAGCAGTGTGGTCACAGGGGTTCGGACTGAAGCTTTCTTT. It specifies CASSVVTGVRTEAFF.

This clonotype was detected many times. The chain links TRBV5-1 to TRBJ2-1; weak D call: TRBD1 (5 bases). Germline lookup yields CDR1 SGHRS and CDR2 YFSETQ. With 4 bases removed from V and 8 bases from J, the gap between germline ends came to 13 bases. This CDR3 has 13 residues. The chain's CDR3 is CASSVSRADEQFF. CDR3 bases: TGCGCCAGCAGCGTGTCCAGGGCTGATGAGCAGTTCTTC.

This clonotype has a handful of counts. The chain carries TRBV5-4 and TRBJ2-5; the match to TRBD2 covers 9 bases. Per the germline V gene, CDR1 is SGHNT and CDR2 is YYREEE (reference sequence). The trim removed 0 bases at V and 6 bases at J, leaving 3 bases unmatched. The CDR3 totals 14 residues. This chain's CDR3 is CASSLDSGGKTQYF. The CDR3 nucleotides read TGTGCCAGCAGCTTGGATAGCGGGGGAAAGACCCAGTACTTC.

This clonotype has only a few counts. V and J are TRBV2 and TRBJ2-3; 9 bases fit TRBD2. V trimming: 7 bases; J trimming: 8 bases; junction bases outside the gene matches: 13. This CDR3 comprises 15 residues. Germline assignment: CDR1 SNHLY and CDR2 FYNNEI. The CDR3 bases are TGTGCCAGCATCGAGGATGCGGGAGGGCAAAGTACGCAGTATTTT. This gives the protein CASIEDAGGQSTQYF.

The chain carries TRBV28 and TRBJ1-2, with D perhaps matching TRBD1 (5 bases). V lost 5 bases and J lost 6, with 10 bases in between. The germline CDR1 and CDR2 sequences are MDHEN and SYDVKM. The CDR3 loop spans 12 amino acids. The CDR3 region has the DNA TGTGCCAGCAGTGGGGCCTCCGATGGCTACACCTTC. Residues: CASSGASDGYTF.

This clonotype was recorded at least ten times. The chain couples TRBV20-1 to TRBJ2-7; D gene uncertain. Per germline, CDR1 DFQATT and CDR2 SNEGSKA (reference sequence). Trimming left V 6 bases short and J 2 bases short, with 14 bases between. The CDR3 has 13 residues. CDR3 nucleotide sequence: TGCAGTGCAGACCAGTGGGAAACCTACGAGCAGTACTTC. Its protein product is CSADQWETYEQYF.

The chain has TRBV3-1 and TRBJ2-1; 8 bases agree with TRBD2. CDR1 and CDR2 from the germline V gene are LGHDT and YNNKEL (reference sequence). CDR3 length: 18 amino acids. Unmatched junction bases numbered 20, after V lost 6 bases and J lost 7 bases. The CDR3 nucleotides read TGTGCCAGCAGTCCCGGTTCGCGTGGATTAGCGGGGATAAATGAGCAGTTCTTC. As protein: CASSPGSRGLAGINEQFF.

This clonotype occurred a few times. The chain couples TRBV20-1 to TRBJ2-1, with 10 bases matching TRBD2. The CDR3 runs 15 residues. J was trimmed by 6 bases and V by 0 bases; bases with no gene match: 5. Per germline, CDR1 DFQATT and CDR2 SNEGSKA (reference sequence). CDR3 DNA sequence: TGCAGTGCTAGAGATCCTAGCGGGAGAATCAATGAGCAGTTCTTC. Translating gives CSARDPSGRINEQFF.

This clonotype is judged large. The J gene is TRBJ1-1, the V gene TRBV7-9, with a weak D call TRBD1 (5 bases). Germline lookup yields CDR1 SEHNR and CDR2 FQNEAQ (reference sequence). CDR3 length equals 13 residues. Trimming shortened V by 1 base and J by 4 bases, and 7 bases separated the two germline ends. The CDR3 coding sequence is TGTGCCAGCAGCTTAGAGCAGGGCACTGAAGCTTTCTTT. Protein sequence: CASSLEQGTEAFF.

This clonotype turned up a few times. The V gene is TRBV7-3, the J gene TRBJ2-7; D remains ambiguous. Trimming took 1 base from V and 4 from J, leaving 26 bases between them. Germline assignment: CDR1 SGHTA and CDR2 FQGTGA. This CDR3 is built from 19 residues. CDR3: CASSLKVRRVVATLYEQYF. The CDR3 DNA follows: TGTGCCAGCAGCTTAAAGGTCCGACGGGTGGTAGCCACCCTTTACGAGCAGTACTTC.

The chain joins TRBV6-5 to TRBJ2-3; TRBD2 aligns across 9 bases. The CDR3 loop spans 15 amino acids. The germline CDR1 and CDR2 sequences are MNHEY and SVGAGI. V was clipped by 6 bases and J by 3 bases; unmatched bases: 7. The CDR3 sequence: CASRETSGPTDTQYF. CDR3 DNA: TGTGCCAGCAGGGAGACTAGCGGACCTACAGATACGCAGTATTTT.

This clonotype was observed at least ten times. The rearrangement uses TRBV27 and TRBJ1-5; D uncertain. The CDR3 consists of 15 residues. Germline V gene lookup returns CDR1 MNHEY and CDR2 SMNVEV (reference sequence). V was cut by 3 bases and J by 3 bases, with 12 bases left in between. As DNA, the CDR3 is TGTGCCAGCAGTTTCATCGCCAGCCTCAATCAGCCCCAGCATTTT. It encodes CASSFIASLNQPQHF.

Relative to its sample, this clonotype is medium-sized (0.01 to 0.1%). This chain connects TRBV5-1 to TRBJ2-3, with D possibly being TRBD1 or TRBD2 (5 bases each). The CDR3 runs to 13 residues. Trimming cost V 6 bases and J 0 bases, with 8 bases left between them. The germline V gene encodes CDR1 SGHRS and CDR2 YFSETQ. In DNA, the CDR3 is TGCGCCAGCAAGAGGGACAGCACAGATACGCAGTATTTT. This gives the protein CASKRDSTDTQYF.

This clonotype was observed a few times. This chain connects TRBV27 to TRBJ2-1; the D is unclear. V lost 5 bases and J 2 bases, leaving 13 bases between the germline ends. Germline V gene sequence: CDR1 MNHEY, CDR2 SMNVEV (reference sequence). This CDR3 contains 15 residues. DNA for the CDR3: TGTGCCAGCAGTCCGCGACCCGAGCCCTACAATGAGCAGTTCTTC. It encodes CASSPRPEPYNEQFF.

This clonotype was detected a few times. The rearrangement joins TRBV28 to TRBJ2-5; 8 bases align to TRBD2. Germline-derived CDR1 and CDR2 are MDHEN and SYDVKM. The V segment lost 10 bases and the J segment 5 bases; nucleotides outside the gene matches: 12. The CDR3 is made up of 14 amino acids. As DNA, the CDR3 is TGTGCCATACAGGCACTAGCGGAGGGCGAGACCCAGTACTTC. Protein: CAIQALAEGETQYF.

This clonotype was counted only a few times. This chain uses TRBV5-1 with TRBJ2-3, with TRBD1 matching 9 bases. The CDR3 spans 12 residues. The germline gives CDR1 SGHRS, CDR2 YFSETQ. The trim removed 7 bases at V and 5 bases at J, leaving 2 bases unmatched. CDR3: CASLGQGDTQYF. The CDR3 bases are TGCGCCAGCTTGGGACAGGGAGATACGCAGTATTTT.

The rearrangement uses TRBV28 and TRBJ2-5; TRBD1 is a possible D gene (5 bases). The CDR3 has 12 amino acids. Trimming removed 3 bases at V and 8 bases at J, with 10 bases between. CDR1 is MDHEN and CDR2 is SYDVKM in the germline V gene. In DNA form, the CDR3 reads TGTGCCAGCAGTTTGGGAAGGGGCACCCAGTACTTC. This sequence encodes CASSLGRGTQYF.